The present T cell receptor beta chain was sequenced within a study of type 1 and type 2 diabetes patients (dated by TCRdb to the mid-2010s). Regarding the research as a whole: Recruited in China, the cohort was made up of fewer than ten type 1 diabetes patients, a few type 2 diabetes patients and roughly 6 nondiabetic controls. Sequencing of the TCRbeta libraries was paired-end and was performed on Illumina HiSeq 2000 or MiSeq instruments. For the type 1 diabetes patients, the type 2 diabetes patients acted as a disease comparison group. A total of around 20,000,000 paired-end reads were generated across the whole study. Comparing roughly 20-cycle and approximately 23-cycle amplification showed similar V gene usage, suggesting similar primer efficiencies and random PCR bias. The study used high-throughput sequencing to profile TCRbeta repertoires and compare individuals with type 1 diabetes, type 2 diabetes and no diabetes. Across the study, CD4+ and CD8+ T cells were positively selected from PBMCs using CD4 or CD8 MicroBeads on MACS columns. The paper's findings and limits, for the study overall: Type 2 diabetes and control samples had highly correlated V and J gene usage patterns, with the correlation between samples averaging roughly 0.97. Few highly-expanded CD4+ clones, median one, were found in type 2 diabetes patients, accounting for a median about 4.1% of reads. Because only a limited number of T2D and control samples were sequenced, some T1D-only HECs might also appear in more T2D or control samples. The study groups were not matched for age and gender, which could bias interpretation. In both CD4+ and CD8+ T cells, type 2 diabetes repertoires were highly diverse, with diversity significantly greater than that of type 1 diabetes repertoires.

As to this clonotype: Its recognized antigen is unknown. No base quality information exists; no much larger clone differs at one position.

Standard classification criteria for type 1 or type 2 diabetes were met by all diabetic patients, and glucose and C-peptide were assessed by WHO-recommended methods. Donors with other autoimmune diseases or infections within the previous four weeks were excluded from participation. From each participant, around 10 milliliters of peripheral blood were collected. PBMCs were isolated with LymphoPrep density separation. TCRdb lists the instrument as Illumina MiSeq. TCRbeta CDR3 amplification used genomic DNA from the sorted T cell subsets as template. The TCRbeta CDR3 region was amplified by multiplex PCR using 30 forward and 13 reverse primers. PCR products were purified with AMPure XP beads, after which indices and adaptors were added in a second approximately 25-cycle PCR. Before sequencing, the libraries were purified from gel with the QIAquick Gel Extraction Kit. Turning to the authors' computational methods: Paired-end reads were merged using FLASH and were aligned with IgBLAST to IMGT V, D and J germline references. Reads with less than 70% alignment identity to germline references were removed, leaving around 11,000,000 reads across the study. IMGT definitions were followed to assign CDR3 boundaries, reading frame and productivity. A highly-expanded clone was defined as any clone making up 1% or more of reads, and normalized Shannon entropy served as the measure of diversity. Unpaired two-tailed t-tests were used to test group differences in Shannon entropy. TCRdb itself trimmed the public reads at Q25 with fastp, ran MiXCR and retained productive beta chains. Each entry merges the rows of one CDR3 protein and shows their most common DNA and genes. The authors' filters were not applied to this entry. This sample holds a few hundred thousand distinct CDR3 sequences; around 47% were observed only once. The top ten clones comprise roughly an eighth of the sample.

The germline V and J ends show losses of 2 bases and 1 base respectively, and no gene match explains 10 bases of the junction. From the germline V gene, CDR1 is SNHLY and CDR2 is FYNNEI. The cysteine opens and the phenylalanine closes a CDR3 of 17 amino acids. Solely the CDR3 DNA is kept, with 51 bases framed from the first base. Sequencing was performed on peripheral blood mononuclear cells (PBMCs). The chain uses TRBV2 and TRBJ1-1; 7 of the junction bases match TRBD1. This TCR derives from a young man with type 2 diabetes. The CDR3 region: CASSESPPGGKNTEAFF. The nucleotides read TGTGCCAGCAGTGAATCCCCTCCAGGGGGGAAGAACACTGAAGCTTTCTTT.